The TCR beta chain under discussion was sequenced for a study of blood T cell repertoires in COVID-19. Study details: Samples taken during acute and convalescent COVID-19 were collected in the United States, Italy and Spain. Sources were T cells, B-cell-depleted T cells, or PBMCs; the material itself was cDNA or gDNA.

Original data processing: Estimated nucleated cell counts came from reference gene primer amplification. Profiling relied on immunoSEQ multiplex PCR, and the TCRdb table lists in-frame clones only, not all of them. V and J calls and clone size are given by that table; D and trimming were obtained from the DNA. The sample carries 390,000 or so clones, 70% to 90% recorded once. Germline CDR1 reads LGHDT; CDR2 reads YNNKEL (reference sequence). The CDR3 is made up of 15 amino acids. The V and J ends lost 4 bases and 6 bases respectively, with 16 bases between them. The specimen was peripheral blood. The receptor comes from a young woman with active or convalescent COVID-19. The chain combines TRBV3-1 (or the pseudogene TRBV3-2) with TRBJ1-5; perhaps TRBD1 as D (5 bases). The CDR3 DNA reads as TGTGCCAGCAGCCCCGACGGGCTCGGGGGTCAGCCCCAGCATTTT. Its protein is CASSPDGLGGQPQHF.